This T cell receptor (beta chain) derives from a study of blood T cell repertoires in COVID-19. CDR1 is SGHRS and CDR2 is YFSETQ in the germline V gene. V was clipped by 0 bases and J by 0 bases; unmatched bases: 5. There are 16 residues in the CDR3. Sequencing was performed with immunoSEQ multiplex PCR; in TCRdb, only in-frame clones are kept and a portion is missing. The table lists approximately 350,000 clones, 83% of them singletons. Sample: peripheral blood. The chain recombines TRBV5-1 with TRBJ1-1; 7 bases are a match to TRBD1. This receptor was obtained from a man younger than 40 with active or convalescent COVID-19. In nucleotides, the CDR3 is TGCGCCAGCAGCTTGGGCAGGGGGGATTTGAACACTGAAGCTTTCTTT. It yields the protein CASSLGRGDLNTEAFF.